What follows describes a single T cell receptor (beta chain). The antigen remains unidentified. Libraries were prepared by immunoSEQ multiplex PCR; TCRdb keeps only in-frame clonotypes and omits some of them. The table includes under 850,000 clones, 85% to 95% detected once. This sample was taken from a study of shared clonotypes between healthy human individuals. Study-level findings and limits: The naive CD4 repertoires of a few donors were compared, and roughly 5% of clonotypes were shared.

The naive CD8 fraction comprised CD45RO-negative cells positively selected for CCR7 and excluded terminally differentiated effector memory CD45RA+ cells. Healthy adults negative for HIV, lacking recent acute infections or vaccinations, served as donors. The germline V gene has CDR1 MGHDK and CDR2 SYGVNS. V gave up 1 base and J gave up 3 bases; unmatched junction bases: 8. This CDR3 is built from 16 residues. The source of this sequence is a man younger than 40 in good health. The chain is built from TRBV25-1 and TRBJ2-5; 7 bases line up with TRBD2. Sequenced sample: naive CD8+ T cells sorted from blood. CDR3 DNA: TGTGCCAGCAGTGAATTTGGACCGGGGAGGGAAGAGACCCAGTACTTC. This codes for CASSEFGPGREETQYF.